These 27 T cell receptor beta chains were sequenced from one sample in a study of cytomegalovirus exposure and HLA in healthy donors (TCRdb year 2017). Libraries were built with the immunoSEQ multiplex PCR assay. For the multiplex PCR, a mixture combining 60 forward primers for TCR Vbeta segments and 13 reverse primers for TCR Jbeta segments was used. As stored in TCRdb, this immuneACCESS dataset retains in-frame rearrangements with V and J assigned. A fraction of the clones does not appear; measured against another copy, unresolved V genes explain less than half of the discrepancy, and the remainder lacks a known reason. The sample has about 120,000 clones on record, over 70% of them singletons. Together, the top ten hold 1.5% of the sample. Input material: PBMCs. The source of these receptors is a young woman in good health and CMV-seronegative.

CDR3 sequence: CASSQVYSGTTNEKLFF. In DNA form, the CDR3 reads TGTGCCAGCAGCCAAGTGTATTCGGGGACAACTAATGAAAAACTGTTTTTT. This rearrangement joins TRBV4-2 to TRBJ1-4; D remains ambiguous. The V end lost 1 base, the J end lost 0 bases, and 12 bases lay between the germline ends. This CDR3 has 17 amino acids. Per the germline V gene, CDR1 is LGHNA and CDR2 is YNFKEQ.

CDR3 protein: CASSRTHSYNEQFF. CDR3 nucleotide sequence: TGTGCCAGTAGTCGGACACACTCCTACAATGAGCAGTTCTTC. The chain has TRBV19 and TRBJ2-1; tentatively, D is TRBD1 (5 bases). Trimming stripped 5 bases from V and 0 bases from J, with 8 bases between. Per germline, CDR1 LNHDA and CDR2 SQIVND (reference sequence). This CDR3 comprises 14 residues.

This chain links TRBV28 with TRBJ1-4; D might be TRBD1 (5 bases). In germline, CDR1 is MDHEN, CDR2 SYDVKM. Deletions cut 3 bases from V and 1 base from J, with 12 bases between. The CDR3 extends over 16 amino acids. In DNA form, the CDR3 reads TGTGCCAGCAGTTTCCAGGGAAGAGGAACTAATGAAAAACTGTTTTTT. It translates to CASSFQGRGTNEKLFF.

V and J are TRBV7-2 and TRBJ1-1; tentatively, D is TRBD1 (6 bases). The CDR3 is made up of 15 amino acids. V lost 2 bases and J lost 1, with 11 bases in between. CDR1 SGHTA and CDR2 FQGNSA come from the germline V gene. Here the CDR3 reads CASSLSQGKNTEAFF. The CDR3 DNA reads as TGTGCCAGCAGCTTAAGTCAGGGGAAGAACACTGAAGCTTTCTTT.

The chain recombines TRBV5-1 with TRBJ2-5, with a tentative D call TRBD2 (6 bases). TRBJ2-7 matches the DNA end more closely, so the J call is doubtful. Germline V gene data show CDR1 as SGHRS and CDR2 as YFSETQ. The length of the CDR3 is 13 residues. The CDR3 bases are TGCGCCAGCAGCCCCGGGAGACTAGGCGAGCAGTACTTC. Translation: CASSPGRLGEQYF.

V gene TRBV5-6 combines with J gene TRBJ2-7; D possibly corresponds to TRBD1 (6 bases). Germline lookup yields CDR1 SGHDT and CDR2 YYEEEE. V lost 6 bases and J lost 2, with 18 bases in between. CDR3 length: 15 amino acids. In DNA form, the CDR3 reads TGTGCCAGCACCTGGGGGCGGCGAATTACCTACGAGCAGTACTTC. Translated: CASTWGRRITYEQYF.

The CDR3 spells CASSVSGGTYNEQFF. CDR3 coding DNA: TGTGCCAGCAGTGTTAGCGGGGGAACCTACAATGAGCAGTTCTTC. The chain recombines TRBV25-1 with TRBJ2-1; 9 positions agree with TRBD2. CDR1 is MGHDK, CDR2 SYGVNS, per germline. V shed 4 bases, J shed 2 bases, and the junction held 3 bases outside the gene matches. The CDR3 has 15 residues.

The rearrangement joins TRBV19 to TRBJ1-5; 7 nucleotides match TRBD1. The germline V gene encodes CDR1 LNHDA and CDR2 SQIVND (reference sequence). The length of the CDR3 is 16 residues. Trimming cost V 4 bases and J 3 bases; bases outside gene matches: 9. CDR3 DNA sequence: TGTGCCAGTAGTACGGCCGGGACAGTTATCAATCAGCCCCAGCATTTT. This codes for CASSTAGTVINQPQHF.

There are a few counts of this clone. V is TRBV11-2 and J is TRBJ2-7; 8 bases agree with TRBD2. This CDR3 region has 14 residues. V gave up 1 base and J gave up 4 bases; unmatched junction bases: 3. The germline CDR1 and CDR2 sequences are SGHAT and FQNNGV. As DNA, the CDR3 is TGTGCCAGCAGCTTAGCGGGAGGGCCTTACGAGCAGTACTTC. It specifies CASSLAGGPYEQYF. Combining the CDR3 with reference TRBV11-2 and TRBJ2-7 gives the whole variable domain EAGVAQSPRYKIIEKRQSVAFWCNPISGHATLYWYQQILGQGPKLLIQFQNNGVVDDSQLPKDRFSAERLKGVDSTLKIQPAKLEDSAVYLCASSLAGGPYEQYFGPGTRLTVT.

The CDR3 region has the DNA TGTGCCAGCAGCTTCTCCGAGGAGCAGTTCTTC. Encoded protein: CASSFSEEQFF. This chain uses TRBV5-4 with TRBJ2-1, with unresolved D. The germline V gene has CDR1 SGHNT and CDR2 YYREEE (reference sequence). V shed 2 bases and J shed 10 bases, with 7 bases lying between them. The CDR3 spans 11 residues.

The CDR3 region has the DNA TGTGCCAGTAGTATAGATCGGGTCGGCTATGGCTACACCTTC. This translates into CASSIDRVGYGYTF. V usage is TRBV19 and J usage is TRBJ1-2; no reliable D call. Deletions cut 0 bases from V and 4 bases from J, with 9 bases between. Germline-derived CDR1 and CDR2 are LNHDA and SQIVND (reference sequence). The CDR3 totals 14 residues. The whole variable domain, remainder taken from reference TRBV19 and TRBJ1-2, is DGGITQSPKYLFRKEGQNVTLSCEQNLNHDAMYWYRQDPGQGLRLIYYSQIVNDFQKGDIAEGYSVSREKKESFPLTVTSAQKNPTAFYLCASSIDRVGYGYTFGSGTRLTVV.

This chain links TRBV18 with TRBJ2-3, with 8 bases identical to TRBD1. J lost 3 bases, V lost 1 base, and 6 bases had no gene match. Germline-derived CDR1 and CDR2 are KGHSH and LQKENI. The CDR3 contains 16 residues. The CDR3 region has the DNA TGTGCCAGCTCACCACAACGGGACAGGAAAACAGATACGCAGTATTTT. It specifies CASSPQRDRKTDTQYF.

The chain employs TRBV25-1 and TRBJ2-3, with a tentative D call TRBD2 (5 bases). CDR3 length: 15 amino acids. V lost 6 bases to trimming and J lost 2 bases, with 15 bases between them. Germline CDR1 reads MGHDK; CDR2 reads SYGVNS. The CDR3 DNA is TGTGCCAGCAGCCGGGATACGATGATCACAGATACGCAGTATTTT. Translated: CASSRDTMITDTQYF.

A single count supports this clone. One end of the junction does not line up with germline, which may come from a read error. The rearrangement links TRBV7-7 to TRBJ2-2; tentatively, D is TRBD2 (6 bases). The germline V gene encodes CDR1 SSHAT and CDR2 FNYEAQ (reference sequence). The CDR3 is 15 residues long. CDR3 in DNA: TGTGCTAGCAGCTGGGGACTTCCGAACACCGGGGAGCTGTTTTTT. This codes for CASSWGLPNTGELFF.

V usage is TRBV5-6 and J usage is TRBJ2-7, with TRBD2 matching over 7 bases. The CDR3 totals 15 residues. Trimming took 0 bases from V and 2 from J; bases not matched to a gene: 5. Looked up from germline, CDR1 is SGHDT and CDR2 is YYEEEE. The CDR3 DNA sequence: TGTGCCAGCAGCTTGGCGGCTAGCGGTACCTACGAGCAGTACTTC. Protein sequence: CASSLAASGTYEQYF.

CDR3 sequence (DNA): TGTGCCAGCAGCCCGCTGTCAGAAGACAATGAGCAGTTCTTC. It yields the protein CASSPLSEDNEQFF. The J gene is TRBJ2-1, the V gene TRBV14, with unresolved D. There are 14 residues in the CDR3. Trimming cost V 4 bases and J 5 bases, with 12 bases left between them. Germline V gene sequence: CDR1 SGHDN, CDR2 FVKESK.

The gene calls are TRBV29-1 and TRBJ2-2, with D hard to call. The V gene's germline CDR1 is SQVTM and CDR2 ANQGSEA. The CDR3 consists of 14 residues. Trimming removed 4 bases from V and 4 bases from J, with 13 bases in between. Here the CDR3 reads CSVVGQHSTGELFF. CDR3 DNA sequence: TGCAGCGTTGTTGGGCAGCATTCCACCGGGGAGCTGTTTTTT.

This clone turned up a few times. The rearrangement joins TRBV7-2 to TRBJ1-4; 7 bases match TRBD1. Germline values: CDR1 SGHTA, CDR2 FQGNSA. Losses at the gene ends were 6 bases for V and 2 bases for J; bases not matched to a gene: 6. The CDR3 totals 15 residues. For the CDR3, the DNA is TGTGCCAGCAGACGAAGGGGGCTTACTAATGAAAAACTGTTTTTT. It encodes CASRRRGLTNEKLFF.

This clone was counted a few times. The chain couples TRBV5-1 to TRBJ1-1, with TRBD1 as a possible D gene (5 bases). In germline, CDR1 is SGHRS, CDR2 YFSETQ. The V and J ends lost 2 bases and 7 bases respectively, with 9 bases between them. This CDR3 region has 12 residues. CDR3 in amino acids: CASSFQGGEAFF. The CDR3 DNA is TGCGCCAGCAGCTTTCAGGGTGGTGAAGCTTTCTTT.

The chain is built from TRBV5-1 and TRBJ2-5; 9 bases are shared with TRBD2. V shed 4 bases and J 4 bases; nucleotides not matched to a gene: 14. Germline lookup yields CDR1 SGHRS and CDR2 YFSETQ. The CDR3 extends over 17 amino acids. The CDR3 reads CASSLYSAGGLGETQYF. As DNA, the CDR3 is TGCGCCAGCAGCCTGTACAGCGCGGGGGGGCTTGGAGAGACCCAGTACTTC.

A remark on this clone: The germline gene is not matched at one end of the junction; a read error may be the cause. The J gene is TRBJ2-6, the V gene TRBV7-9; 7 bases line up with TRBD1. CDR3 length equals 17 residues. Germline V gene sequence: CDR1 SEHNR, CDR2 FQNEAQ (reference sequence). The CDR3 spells CASSSPTGTAGANGLTF. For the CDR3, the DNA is TGTGCCAGCAGCTCCCCAACCGGGACAGCTGGGGCCAACGGCCTGACTTTC.

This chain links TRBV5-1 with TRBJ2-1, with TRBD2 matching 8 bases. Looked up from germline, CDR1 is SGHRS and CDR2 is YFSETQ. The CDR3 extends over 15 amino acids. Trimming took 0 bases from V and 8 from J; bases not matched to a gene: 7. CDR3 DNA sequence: TGCGCCAGCAGCTTGGCACTAGCGGAGGCCTATGAGCAGTTCTTC. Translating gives CASSLALAEAYEQFF.

The CDR3 spells CASSVGTVLGDTQYF. The DNA of the CDR3 is TGTGCCAGCAGCGTAGGGACAGTACTTGGGGATACGCAGTATTTT. The rearrangement uses TRBV9 and TRBJ2-3; D possibly corresponds to TRBD1 (6 bases). The CDR3 is 15 amino acids. Trimming took 0 bases from V and 6 from J, leaving 14 bases between them. Germline V gene data show CDR1 as SGDLS and CDR2 as YYNGEE.

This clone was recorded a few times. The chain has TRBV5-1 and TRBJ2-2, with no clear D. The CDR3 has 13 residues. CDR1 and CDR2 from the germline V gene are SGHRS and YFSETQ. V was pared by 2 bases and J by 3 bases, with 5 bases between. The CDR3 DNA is TGCGCCAGCAGCTTCGACTACACCGGGGAGCTGTTTTTT. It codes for CASSFDYTGELFF.

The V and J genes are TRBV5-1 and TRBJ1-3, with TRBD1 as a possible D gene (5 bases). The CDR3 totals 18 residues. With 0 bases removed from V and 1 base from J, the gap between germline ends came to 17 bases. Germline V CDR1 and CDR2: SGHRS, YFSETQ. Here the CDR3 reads CASSLGAQGGSSGNTIYF. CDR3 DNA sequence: TGCGCCAGCAGCTTGGGTGCCCAGGGAGGGAGTTCTGGAAACACCATATATTTT.

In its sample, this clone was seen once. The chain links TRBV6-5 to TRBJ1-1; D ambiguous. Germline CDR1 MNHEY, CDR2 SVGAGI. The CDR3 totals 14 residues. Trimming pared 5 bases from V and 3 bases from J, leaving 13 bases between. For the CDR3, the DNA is TGTGCCAGCAGTGAACAAGTCAGTGACACTGAAGCTTTCTTT. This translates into CASSEQVSDTEAFF.

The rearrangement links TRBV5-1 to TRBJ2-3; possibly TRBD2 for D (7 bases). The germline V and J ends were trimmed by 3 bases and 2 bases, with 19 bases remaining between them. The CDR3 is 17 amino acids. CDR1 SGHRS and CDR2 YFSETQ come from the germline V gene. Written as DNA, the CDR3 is TGCGCCAGCAGCTCCGCCTTGGGGGGGGCCTTCACAGATACGCAGTATTTT. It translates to CASSSALGGAFTDTQYF.